Each of the 16 T cell receptor beta chains below was sequenced from the same sample in a study of OX40 agonist ivuxolimab in advanced cancers. Libraries were built with the immunoSEQ multiplex PCR assay. Held by TCRdb, this immuneACCESS table contains in-frame sequences only and omits some clones. Under half of the omission traces to an unresolved V gene where checked; the cause of the rest is unknown. The sample table contains around 70,000 clones; only one count was recorded for nearly 85% of them. Approximately 10% of the sample belongs to the ten largest clones. The input for sequencing was CD4+ or CD8+ T cells sorted from blood, taken in a trial of the OX40 agonist ivuxolimab. The receptors originated from an adult with an advanced solid tumor such as melanoma, head and neck, liver or kidney cancer.

The V call is TRBV5-5, the J call TRBJ2-1; 8 bases match TRBD1. The CDR3 spans 15 residues. Germline CDR1 SGHKS, CDR2 YYEKEE (reference sequence). With 4 bases clipped from V and 5 bases from J, the junction kept 8 bases outside the gene matches. In nucleotides, the CDR3 is TGTGCCAGCAGCCTGCAGGGGGACAGGAACAATGAGCAGTTCTTC. This sequence encodes CASSLQGDRNNEQFF.

This clone showed up just a few times. The chain couples TRBV7-2 to TRBJ2-3; D is unclear. The germline V gene encodes CDR1 SGHTA and CDR2 FQGNSA. This CDR3 is 14 amino acids long. The V end was cut by 1 base, the J end by 1 base, with 6 bases between. The CDR3 DNA follows: TGTGCCAGCAGCTTAGTACAACGCACAGATACGCAGTATTTT. Its protein product is CASSLVQRTDTQYF.

The CDR3 reads CAWRAALPGLSTDTQYF. CDR3 nucleotides: TGTGCCTGGAGAGCGGCCCTCCCAGGACTCAGCACAGATACGCAGTATTTT. The V and J genes are TRBV30 and TRBJ2-3, with a tentative D call TRBD2 (5 bases). V gave up 3 bases and J gave up 0 bases, with 19 bases separating them. Germline V CDR1 and CDR2: GTSNPN, SVGIG (reference sequence). The CDR3 totals 17 residues.

The chain recombines TRBV18 with TRBJ1-1, with D unclear. The germline V and J ends were trimmed by 3 bases and 1 base, with 12 bases remaining between them. Germline values: CDR1 KGHSH, CDR2 LQKENI. This CDR3 region has 15 residues. In DNA, the CDR3 is TGTGCCAGCTCACCCGGTTGGATGAGGAACACTGAAGCTTTCTTT. It encodes CASSPGWMRNTEAFF.

CDR3 sequence (DNA): TGTGCCAGCAGTGAATATGACGCCAGGCCCCAGCATTTT. As protein: CASSEYDARPQHF. J is TRBJ1-5 and V is TRBV2; D gene ambiguous. The CDR3 loop spans 13 amino acids. With 2 bases removed from V and 9 bases from J, the gap between germline ends came to 11 bases. CDR1 and CDR2 from the germline V gene are SNHLY and FYNNEI.

The chain is built from TRBV29-1 and TRBJ1-1; D gene unclear. From germline, CDR1 is SQVTM and CDR2 ANQGSEA. The CDR3 covers 13 residues. V was clipped by 0 bases and J by 4 bases, with 9 bases between them. The CDR3 DNA follows: TGCAGCGTTGAAGACACAGTAGGCACTGAAGCTTTCTTT. The encoded protein is CSVEDTVGTEAFF.

This clone has more than one count but fewer than ten. The chain employs TRBV18 and TRBJ2-2, with D tentatively TRBD2 (5 bases). Trimming removed 4 bases at V and 3 bases at J, with 12 bases between. This CDR3 is 15 amino acids long. Germline loops: CDR1 KGHSH, CDR2 LQKENI. The CDR3, as DNA: TGTGCCAGCTCACGTATGACTACCGACACCGGGGAGCTGTTTTTT. Amino acids: CASSRMTTDTGELFF.

V gene TRBV28 combines with J gene TRBJ2-2; a weak D match, TRBD2 (5 bases). CDR1 and CDR2 (germline): MDHEN, SYDVKM. CDR3 length equals 15 residues. V dropped 3 bases and J dropped 0 bases, with 8 bases sitting between them. CDR3 in DNA: TGTGCCAGCAGTTTGGCCGGGGCGAACACCGGGGAGCTGTTTTTT. It yields the protein CASSLAGANTGELFF.

The genes are TRBV6-6 and TRBJ1-6; D perhaps matches TRBD1 (5 bases). CDR3 length: 16 amino acids. V was pared by 5 bases and J by 7 bases, with 18 bases between. CDR1 is MNHNY, CDR2 SVGAGI, per germline (reference sequence). The CDR3 sequence is CASSHRDGSLNSPLHF. The DNA of the CDR3 is TGTGCCAGCAGTCACCGGGACGGTTCATTGAATTCACCCCTCCACTTT.

The chain joins TRBV19 to TRBJ1-1; D is ambiguous. V gave up 7 bases and J gave up 5 bases, with 14 bases separating them. Germline V gives CDR1 LNHDA, CDR2 SQIVND (reference sequence). The CDR3 has 13 amino acids. The CDR3: CASTPLSLTEAFF. The DNA of the CDR3 is TGTGCCAGTACCCCGTTGAGCTTGACTGAAGCTTTCTTT.

This clone rates as medium-sized. The chain has TRBV19 and TRBJ1-2; D is ambiguous. V was clipped by 0 bases and J by 6 bases, with 11 bases between them. The CDR3 runs to 14 residues. Germline CDR1 is LNHDA and CDR2 is SQIVND (reference sequence). The CDR3 region is CASSIDPLYDGYTF. The DNA of the CDR3 is TGTGCCAGTAGTATAGATCCCCTCTATGATGGCTACACCTTC.

The V and J genes are TRBV7-6 and TRBJ1-5, with D possibly matching TRBD1 (6 bases). The CDR3 has 15 amino acids. V was cut by 1 base and J by 0 bases, with 7 bases left in between. Germline-derived CDR1 and CDR2 are SGHVS and FNYEAQ. CDR3 protein: CASSLGTVSNQPQHF. CDR3 nucleotide sequence: TGTGCCAGCAGCTTAGGGACAGTTAGCAATCAGCCCCAGCATTTT.

This rearrangement joins TRBV6-1 to TRBJ1-3; D is uncertain. Trimming stripped 5 bases from V and 0 bases from J, with 11 bases between. Germline V gene sequence: CDR1 MNHNS, CDR2 SASEGT. The CDR3 length is 15 residues. CDR3 loop: CASSPRTVSGNTIYF. CDR3 bases: TGTGCCAGCAGTCCTCGGACGGTCTCTGGAAACACCATATATTTT.

This chain uses TRBV6-1 with TRBJ1-1; 9 bases line up with TRBD1. The CDR3 loop spans 15 amino acids. Germline V gives CDR1 MNHNS, CDR2 SASEGT. The junction had 9 bases not matched to a gene; V was cut back by 7 bases and J by 3 bases. CDR3 amino acids: CASTLLTGGYTEAFF. The DNA for the CDR3 is TGTGCCAGCACCCTACTGACAGGGGGGTACACTGAAGCTTTCTTT.

This clone was seen only a few times. CDR3 loop: CASRAEGTNSPLHF. The CDR3 nucleotides read TGTGCCAGCAGGGCGGAGGGGACGAATTCACCCCTCCACTTT. V usage is TRBV28 and J usage is TRBJ1-6; maybe TRBD1 (5 bases). The V end lost 6 bases, the J end lost 7 bases, and 13 bases lay between the germline ends. Germline V lookup: CDR1 MDHEN, CDR2 SYDVKM. The CDR3 is 14 amino acids.

The V and J genes are TRBV7-2 and TRBJ2-4; 13 nucleotides line up with TRBD2. Germline V gene sequence: CDR1 SGHTA, CDR2 FQGNSA. Trimming removed 5 bases from V and 6 bases from J; junction bases left unmatched: 4. The CDR3 length is 15 residues. CDR3 DNA: TGTGCCAGCAGCCTCGGACTAGCGGGGGCAAACATTCAGTACTTC. Translation: CASSLGLAGANIQYF. Drawing the rest from reference TRBV7-2 and TRBJ2-4, the complete variable domain is GAGVSQSPSNKVTEKGKDVELRCDPISGHTALYWYRQSLGQGLEFLIYFQGNSAPDKSGLPSDRFSAERTGGSVSTLTIQRTQQEDSAVYLCASSLGLAGANIQYFGAGTRLSVL.